The rows below give T cell receptor beta chains drawn from one sample of a study of T cell responses to AZD1222 COVID-19 vaccine. Assay used: immunoSEQ multiplex PCR; TCRdb lists only in-frame clones, some missing. The data contain about 110,000 clones, nearly 90% of them seen just once; the ten biggest clones take up roughly 12%. This sample comprised peripheral blood, obtained on day 0 of MenACWY control vaccination. These receptors were obtained from an adult in good health. Both conserved end residues are part of each CDR3. A D gene is named only where the DNA matches it firmly. Clone size is shown for a subset of rows, as once, few, many or a class of expanded clone.

D gene: TRBD1; J gene: TRBJ1-6; clone size: once; V gene: TRBV5-1; CDR3 protein: CASSQGADYNSPLHF; CDR3 DNA: TGCGCCAGCTCGCAGGGGGCCGACTATAATTCACCCCTCCACTTT
D gene: NA; J gene: TRBJ2-1; clone size: NA; V gene: TRBV4-1; CDR3 protein: CASSPFSGTAQNNEQFF; CDR3 DNA: TGCGCCAGCAGCCCTTTCTCCGGGACCGCCCAGAACAATGAGCAGTTCTTC
D gene: NA; J gene: TRBJ1-1; clone size: once; V gene: TRBV29-1; CDR3 protein: CSAAGETAEAFF; CDR3 DNA: TGCAGCGCTGCAGGGGAGACCGCTGAAGCTTTCTTT
D gene: NA; J gene: TRBJ1-5; clone size: once; V gene: TRBV4-2; CDR3 protein: CASSQVGGDGNQPQHF; CDR3 DNA: TGTGCCAGCAGCCAAGTCGGGGGGGACGGCAATCAGCCCCAGCATTTT
D gene: NA; J gene: TRBJ2-7; clone size: NA; V gene: TRBV11-2; CDR3 protein: CASSLQGSSYEQYF; CDR3 DNA: TGTGCCAGCAGCCTACAGGGTAGCTCCTACGAGCAGTACTTC
D gene: TRBD1; J gene: TRBJ2-5; clone size: NA; V gene: TRBV6-5; CDR3 protein: CASRGQSETQYF; CDR3 DNA: TGTGCCAGCAGGGGACAGTCAGAGACCCAGTACTTC
D gene: NA; J gene: TRBJ1-1; clone size: NA; V gene: TRBV3-1/TRBV3-2; CDR3 protein: CASSQEGHLNTEAFF; CDR3 DNA: TGTGCCAGCAGCCAAGAAGGACATTTGAACACTGAAGCTTTCTTT
D gene: NA; J gene: TRBJ2-7; clone size: NA; V gene: TRBV25-1; CDR3 protein: CASSEKGSTYEQYF; CDR3 DNA: TGTGCCAGCAGTGAAAAGGGCAGTACCTACGAGCAGTACTTC
D gene: NA; J gene: TRBJ2-2; clone size: NA; V gene: TRBV5-1; CDR3 protein: CASSLDRTGELFF; CDR3 DNA: TGCGCCAGCAGCTTGGACAGGACCGGGGAGCTGTTTTTT
D gene: TRBD1; J gene: TRBJ1-4; clone size: NA; V gene: TRBV5-1; CDR3 protein: CASSSGQTGGANEKLFF; CDR3 DNA: TGCGCCAGCAGCTCGGGACAGACCGGAGGGGCTAATGAAAAACTGTTTTTT
D gene: NA; J gene: TRBJ2-2; clone size: medium-sized; V gene: TRBV6-5; CDR3 protein: CASSYSRNLAGELFF; CDR3 DNA: TGTGCCAGCAGTTACTCCCGGAATCTGGCCGGGGAGCTGTTTTTT
D gene: NA; J gene: TRBJ1-3; clone size: few; V gene: TRBV28; CDR3 protein: CATRLAAGNTIYF; CDR3 DNA: TGTGCCACCCGCCTCGCGGCTGGAAACACCATATATTTT
D gene: NA; J gene: TRBJ1-2; clone size: NA; V gene: TRBV30; CDR3 protein: CAWNRGGYGYTF; CDR3 DNA: TGTGCCTGGAACCGGGGCGGCTATGGCTACACCTTC
D gene: NA; J gene: TRBJ1-5; clone size: once; V gene: TRBV24-1; CDR3 protein: CATSKRRFNQPQHF; CDR3 DNA: TGTGCCACCTCAAAGCGGAGATTCAATCAGCCCCAGCATTTT
D gene: TRBD2; J gene: TRBJ2-1; clone size: NA; V gene: TRBV6-6; CDR3 protein: CASSRTSGGTIVYNEQFF; CDR3 DNA: TGTGCCAGCAGTCGGACTAGCGGGGGGACAATTGTCTACAATGAGCAGTTCTTC
D gene: TRBD1; J gene: TRBJ1-4; clone size: NA; V gene: TRBV19; CDR3 protein: CASSLPGQGNEKLFF; CDR3 DNA: TGTGCCAGTAGTCTCCCGGGACAGGGGAATGAAAAACTGTTTTTT
D gene: NA; J gene: TRBJ1-2; clone size: once; V gene: TRBV19; CDR3 protein: CASRQADLANYGYTF; CDR3 DNA: TGTGCCAGTAGGCAGGCCGATTTAGCTAACTATGGCTACACCTTC
D gene: NA; J gene: TRBJ1-4; clone size: NA; V gene: TRBV7-9; CDR3 protein: CASSLSGGIPNEKLFF; CDR3 DNA: TGTGCCAGCAGCCTTTCCGGGGGGATCCCTAATGAAAAACTGTTTTTT
D gene: NA; J gene: TRBJ1-4; clone size: NA; V gene: TRBV2; CDR3 protein: CASSEEGGGGEKLFF; CDR3 DNA: TGTGCCAGCAGTGAAGAGGGAGGGGGAGGCGAAAAACTGTTTTTT
D gene: TRBD1; J gene: TRBJ2-1; clone size: once; V gene: TRBV6-6; CDR3 protein: CASSGVTGSSYNEQFF; CDR3 DNA: TGTGCCAGCAGTGGCGTGACAGGGAGCTCCTACAATGAGCAGTTCTTC
D gene: TRBD1; J gene: TRBJ1-2; clone size: NA; V gene: TRBV6-5; CDR3 protein: CASSYGGDRAGGYTF; CDR3 DNA: TGTGCCAGCAGTTACGGCGGGGACAGGGCTGGGGGCTACACCTTC
D gene: NA; J gene: TRBJ1-2; clone size: NA; V gene: TRBV18; CDR3 protein: CASSPLNDPYGYTF; CDR3 DNA: TGTGCCAGCTCACCGTTAAACGACCCCTATGGCTACACCTTC
D gene: NA; J gene: TRBJ1-1; clone size: NA; V gene: TRBV18; CDR3 protein: CASKTGENTEAFF; CDR3 DNA: TGTGCCAGCAAAACGGGGGAGAACACTGAAGCTTTCTTT
D gene: NA; J gene: TRBJ1-4; clone size: NA; V gene: TRBV30; CDR3 protein: CAWSVGPGKLFF; CDR3 DNA: TGTGCCTGGAGTGTAGGGCCGGGGAAACTGTTTTTT
D gene: NA; J gene: TRBJ2-7; clone size: NA; V gene: TRBV2; CDR3 protein: CASSVESYEQYF; CDR3 DNA: TGTGCCAGCAGTGTAGAATCCTACGAGCAGTACTTC
D gene: NA; J gene: TRBJ1-1; clone size: NA; V gene: TRBV19; CDR3 protein: CASKTDSGWDGAEAFF; CDR3 DNA: TGTGCCAGTAAAACCGACTCCGGATGGGACGGAGCTGAAGCTTTCTTT
D gene: NA; J gene: TRBJ2-7; clone size: few; V gene: TRBV7-8; CDR3 protein: CASSHPDRWAYEQYF; CDR3 DNA: TGTGCCAGCAGTCACCCCGACAGGTGGGCCTACGAGCAGTACTTC
D gene: NA; J gene: TRBJ2-3; clone size: once; V gene: TRBV20-1; CDR3 protein: CSALESDTQYF; CDR3 DNA: TGCAGTGCTTTAGAATCAGATACGCAGTATTTT
D gene: NA; J gene: TRBJ1-1; clone size: NA; V gene: TRBV7-2; CDR3 protein: CASSPGQRGTEAFF; CDR3 DNA: TGTGCCAGCAGCCCTGGACAGAGAGGCACTGAAGCTTTCTTT
D gene: NA; J gene: TRBJ2-7; clone size: NA; V gene: TRBV4-1; CDR3 protein: CASSQGGNYEQYF; CDR3 DNA: TGCGCCAGCAGCCAAGGTGGCAACTACGAGCAGTACTTC
D gene: NA; J gene: TRBJ2-5; clone size: NA; V gene: TRBV30; CDR3 protein: CAWRATPSAQYF; CDR3 DNA: TGTGCCTGGAGGGCGACACCCAGTGCCCAGTACTTC
D gene: NA; J gene: TRBJ1-2; clone size: NA; V gene: TRBV9; CDR3 protein: CASSGGPGLYGYTF; CDR3 DNA: TGTGCCAGCAGCGGGGGACCCGGACTTTACGGCTACACCTTC
D gene: TRBD1; J gene: TRBJ1-2; clone size: NA; V gene: TRBV9; CDR3 protein: CASSVGETGYGYTF; CDR3 DNA: TGTGCCAGCAGCGTAGGAGAGACAGGGTATGGCTACACCTTC
D gene: NA; J gene: TRBJ2-7; clone size: NA; V gene: TRBV9; CDR3 protein: CASSEDLGSSYEQYF; CDR3 DNA: TGTGCCAGCAGCGAGGACCTGGGGAGCTCCTACGAGCAGTACTTC
D gene: TRBD1; J gene: TRBJ1-3; clone size: NA; V gene: TRBV9; CDR3 protein: CASSPGGTATTRRTIYF; CDR3 DNA: TGTGCCAGCAGCCCCGGGGGGACAGCCACTACCAGAAGAACCATATATTTT
D gene: NA; J gene: TRBJ1-4; clone size: few; V gene: TRBV5-5; CDR3 protein: CASSLLPGRLNEKLFF; CDR3 DNA: TGTGCCAGCAGCCTCCTTCCGGGACGGTTAAATGAAAAACTGTTTTTT
D gene: NA; J gene: TRBJ1-4; clone size: NA; V gene: TRBV9; CDR3 protein: CASSVPPREVDEKLFF; CDR3 DNA: TGTGCCAGCAGCGTGCCCCCACGGGAAGTGGATGAAAAACTGTTTTTT
D gene: NA; J gene: TRBJ1-2; clone size: NA; V gene: TRBV20-1; CDR3 protein: CSATPRALFTF; CDR3 DNA: TGCAGTGCTACCCCACGGGCTTTATTCACCTTC
D gene: NA; J gene: TRBJ1-6; clone size: NA; V gene: TRBV5-8; CDR3 protein: CASSRRQVDNSPLHF; CDR3 DNA: TGTGCCAGCAGCCGCCGGCAGGTCGATAATTCACCCCTCCACTTT
D gene: NA; J gene: TRBJ1-4; clone size: NA; V gene: TRBV4-3; CDR3 protein: CASSQEHRVTEKLFF; CDR3 DNA: TGCGCCAGCAGCCAAGAACACCGCGTGACGGAAAAACTGTTTTTT
D gene: NA; J gene: TRBJ2-2; clone size: NA; V gene: TRBV19; CDR3 protein: CASSILPQVGRLSTGELFF; CDR3 DNA: TGTGCCAGTAGTATCCTGCCCCAGGTTGGGCGCCTTAGTACCGGGGAGCTGTTTTTT
D gene: TRBD1; J gene: TRBJ1-1; clone size: NA; V gene: TRBV4-2; CDR3 protein: CASSGDRGWDTEAFF; CDR3 DNA: TGTGCCAGCAGCGGGGACAGGGGTTGGGACACTGAAGCTTTCTTT
D gene: NA; J gene: TRBJ1-5; clone size: NA; V gene: TRBV2; CDR3 protein: CASSSSQAGPQPQHF; CDR3 DNA: TGTGCCAGCAGCTCCTCGCAAGCTGGGCCTCAGCCCCAGCATTTT
D gene: TRBD1; J gene: TRBJ1-1; clone size: NA; V gene: TRBV6-2/TRBV6-3; CDR3 protein: CASSSGQGVWTEAFF; CDR3 DNA: TGTGCCAGCAGTTCGGGACAGGGGGTTTGGACTGAAGCTTTCTTT
D gene: NA; J gene: TRBJ1-1; clone size: NA; V gene: TRBV5-1; CDR3 protein: CASSVTGSTEAFF; CDR3 DNA: TGCGCCAGCAGCGTCACAGGTAGCACTGAAGCTTTCTTT
D gene: NA; J gene: TRBJ2-2; clone size: NA; V gene: TRBV7-2; CDR3 protein: CASSLVRYTGELFF; CDR3 DNA: TGTGCCAGCAGCTTAGTACGGTACACCGGGGAGCTGTTTTTT
D gene: NA; J gene: TRBJ1-5; clone size: NA; V gene: TRBV10-3; CDR3 protein: CAISESPGQGASNQPQHF; CDR3 DNA: TGTGCCATCAGTGAGTCCCCAGGCCAGGGAGCATCTAATCAGCCCCAGCATTTT
D gene: NA; J gene: TRBJ1-5; clone size: NA; V gene: TRBV24-1; CDR3 protein: CATSDLLSNQPQHF; CDR3 DNA: TGTGCCACCAGTGATCTTTTGAGCAATCAGCCCCAGCATTTT
D gene: TRBD1; J gene: TRBJ2-2; clone size: NA; V gene: TRBV28; CDR3 protein: CASTGQGVPGTGELFF; CDR3 DNA: TGTGCCAGCACGGGACAGGGGGTCCCTGGCACCGGGGAGCTGTTTTTT
D gene: NA; J gene: TRBJ1-3; clone size: NA; V gene: TRBV7-8; CDR3 protein: CASSPRTGANLGNTIYF; CDR3 DNA: TGTGCCAGCAGCCCACGCACGGGGGCCAATCTGGGAAACACCATATATTTT